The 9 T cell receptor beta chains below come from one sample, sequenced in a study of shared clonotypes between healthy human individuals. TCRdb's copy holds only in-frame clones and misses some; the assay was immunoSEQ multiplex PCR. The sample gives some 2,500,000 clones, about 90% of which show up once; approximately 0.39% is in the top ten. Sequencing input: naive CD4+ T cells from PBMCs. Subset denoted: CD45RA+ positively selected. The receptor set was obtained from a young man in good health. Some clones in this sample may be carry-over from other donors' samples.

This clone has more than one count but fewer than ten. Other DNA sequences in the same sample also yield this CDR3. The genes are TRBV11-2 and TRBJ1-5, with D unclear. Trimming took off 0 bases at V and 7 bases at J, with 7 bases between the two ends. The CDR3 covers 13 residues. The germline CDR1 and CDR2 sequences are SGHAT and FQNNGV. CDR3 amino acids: CASSLDLYQPQHF. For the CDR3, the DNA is TGTGCCAGCAGCTTAGATCTGTACCAGCCCCAGCATTTT.

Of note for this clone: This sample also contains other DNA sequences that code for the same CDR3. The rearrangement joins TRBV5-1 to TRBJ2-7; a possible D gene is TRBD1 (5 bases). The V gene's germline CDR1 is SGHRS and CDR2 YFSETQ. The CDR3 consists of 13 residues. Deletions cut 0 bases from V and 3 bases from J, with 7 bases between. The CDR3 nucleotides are TGCGCCAGCAGCTTGGGCAGGGACTACGAGCAGTACTTC. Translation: CASSLGRDYEQYF.

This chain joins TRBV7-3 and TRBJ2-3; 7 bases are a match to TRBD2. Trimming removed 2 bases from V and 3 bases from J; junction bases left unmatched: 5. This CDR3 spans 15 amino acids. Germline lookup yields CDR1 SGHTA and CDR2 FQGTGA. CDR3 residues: CASSLWGLPTDTQYF. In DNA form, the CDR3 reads TGTGCCAGCAGCTTATGGGGACTACCTACAGATACGCAGTATTTT.

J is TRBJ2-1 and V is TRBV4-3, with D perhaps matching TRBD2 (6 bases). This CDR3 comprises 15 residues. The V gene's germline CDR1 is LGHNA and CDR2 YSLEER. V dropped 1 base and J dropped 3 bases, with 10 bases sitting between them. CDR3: CASSQGSGVYNEQFF. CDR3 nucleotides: TGCGCCAGCAGCCAAGGTTCGGGGGTCTACAATGAGCAGTTCTTC.

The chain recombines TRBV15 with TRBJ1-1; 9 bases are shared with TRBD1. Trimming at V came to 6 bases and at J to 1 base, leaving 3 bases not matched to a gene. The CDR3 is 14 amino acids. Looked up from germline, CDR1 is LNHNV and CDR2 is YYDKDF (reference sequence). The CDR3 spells CATSTGGRNTEAFF. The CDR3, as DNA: TGTGCCACCAGTACAGGGGGCAGGAACACTGAAGCTTTCTTT.

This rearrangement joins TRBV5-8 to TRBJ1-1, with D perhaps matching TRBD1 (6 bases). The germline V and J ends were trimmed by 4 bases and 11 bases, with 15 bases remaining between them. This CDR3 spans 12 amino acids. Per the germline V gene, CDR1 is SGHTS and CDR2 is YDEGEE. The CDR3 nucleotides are TGTGCCAGCAGCCCCAGGGGTGAATCGGCTTTCTTT. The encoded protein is CASSPRGESAFF.

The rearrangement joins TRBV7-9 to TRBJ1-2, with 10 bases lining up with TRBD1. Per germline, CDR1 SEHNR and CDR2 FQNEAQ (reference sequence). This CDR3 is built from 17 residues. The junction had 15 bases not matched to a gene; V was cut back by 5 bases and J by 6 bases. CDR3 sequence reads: CASSAKPRQGAYHGYTF. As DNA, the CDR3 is TGTGCCAGCAGCGCAAAACCACGACAGGGGGCTTATCATGGCTACACCTTC.

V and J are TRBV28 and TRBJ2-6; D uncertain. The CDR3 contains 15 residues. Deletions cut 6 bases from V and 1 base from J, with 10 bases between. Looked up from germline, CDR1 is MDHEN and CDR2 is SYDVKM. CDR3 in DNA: TGTGCCAGCAGCGTTTTCGGATCTGGGGCCAACGTCCTGACTTTC. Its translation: CASSVFGSGANVLTF.

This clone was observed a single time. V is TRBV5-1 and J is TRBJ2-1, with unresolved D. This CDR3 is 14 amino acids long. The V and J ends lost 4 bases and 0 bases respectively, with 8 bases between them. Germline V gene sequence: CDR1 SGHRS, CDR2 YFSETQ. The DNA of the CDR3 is TGCGCCAGCAGCGTAGAGAGCTCCTACAATGAGCAGTTCTTC. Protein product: CASSVESSYNEQFF.